The T cell receptor (beta chain) described here comes from a study of shared clonotypes between healthy human individuals. Overall study findings and caveats: Across a few donors, naive CD4 shared 5% to 6%, naive CD8 about 3.2%, memory CD4 roughly 2.4%, memory CD8 about 0.4%.

Worth noting for this clone: The antigen is undetermined.

In the original analysis: Sequence data from immunoSEQ were junction-only and lacked quality scores; consequently, filtering differed. Assay used: immunoSEQ multiplex PCR; TCRdb lists only in-frame clones, some missing. V, J and clone size are taken as reported in that table, and D and trimming were inferred from the DNA itself. The sample includes around 1.6 million clones, under 99% of them seen just once. The sample consisted of naive CD4+ T cells sorted from blood. Subset described: CD45RA+ positively selected. The clonotype comes from a man between 25 and 39 years old in good health.

The CDR3 bases are TGTGCCAGCAGCGTAGAGCCTGGTCCAGATACGCAGTATTTT. It yields the protein CASSVEPGPDTQYF. This sequence joins TRBV9 and TRBJ2-3; D is ambiguous. This CDR3 contains 14 residues. CDR1 and CDR2 from the germline V gene are SGDLS and YYNGEE. V dropped 0 bases and J dropped 4 bases, with 9 bases sitting between them.